This T cell receptor (beta chain) is drawn from a study of T cell repertoires in cytomegalovirus infection. Across the study: Public TCR beta signatures were indicative of both CMV infection and a matching HLA type. General study results and limits: Based on cumulative public TCR beta family frequency, carriers of CMV plus the relevant HLA were identified. HLA-C-restricted, CMV-specific TCR beta clonotypes were dominant ex vivo.

This CDR3 spans 18 amino acids. CDR1 and CDR2 from the germline V gene are MDHEN and SYDVKM. Trimming stripped 5 bases from V and 7 bases from J, with 27 bases between. This clonotype was counted between two and nine times. Its antigen remains unidentified. TCRdb re-derived calls from the reads in MiXCR, one entry per CDR3 protein. The sample records around 570,000 distinct CDR3 sequences, about 40% being singletons. This material consisted of cultured PBMCs, taken from culture after CMV antigen stimulation. The clonotype comes from a human donor in good health (CMV status not recorded). Some clones in this sample may be carry-over from other donors' samples. The rearrangement uses TRBV28 and TRBJ2-1; D possibly corresponds to TRBD2 (7 bases). In DNA form, the CDR3 reads TGTGCCAGCAGTCCGGTCGGTCGGGGGGCCCTTGTAGGGAATGAGCAGTTCTTC. It is translated as CASSPVGRGALVGNEQFF.